These T cell receptor beta chains were read from a single sample in a study of human T cells and chemical hapten exposure. Each CDR3 protein gets one entry after TCRdb re-called the RACE reads with MiXCR. The sample yields nearly 95,000 distinct CDR3 sequences, approximately 10% seen once. The source material was whole blood, sampled in connection with sensitization to the hapten diphenylcyclopropenone (DPC). The receptors come from a man aged 40-49 years with alopecia areata. Some clones in this sample may be carry-over from other donors' samples. Each CDR3 is given with its conserved first and last residue. A D gene is named only where the DNA matches it firmly. The size field is filled for only some rows; it gives once, few, many or a size class.

CDR3aa: CASSYGTSGTGEQFF
CDR3nt: TGTGCCAGCAGCTACGGGACTAGCGGGACCGGTGAGCAGTTCTTC
abundance: .
j_gene: TRBJ2-1
d_gene: TRBD2
v_gene: TRBV7-6

CDR3aa: CASSLTLTGLRDEQYF
CDR3nt: TGTGCCAGCAGCTTAACTCTGACAGGGCTGCGAGACGAGCAGTACTTC
abundance: few
j_gene: TRBJ2-7
d_gene: TRBD1
v_gene: TRBV11-2

CDR3aa: CAISEFADNEQFF
CDR3nt: TGTGCCATCAGTGAGTTCGCAGACAATGAGCAGTTCTTC
abundance: few
j_gene: TRBJ2-1
d_gene: .
v_gene: TRBV10-3

CDR3aa: CASSEAGAGNQPQHF
CDR3nt: TGTGCCAGCAGTGAAGCGGGGGCAGGCAATCAGCCCCAGCATTTT
abundance: few
j_gene: TRBJ1-5
d_gene: .
v_gene: TRBV2

CDR3aa: CASRTSGEETQYF
CDR3nt: TGTGCCAGTAGAACTAGCGGAGAAGAGACCCAGTACTTC
abundance: .
j_gene: TRBJ2-5
d_gene: TRBD2
v_gene: TRBV19

CDR3aa: CASKQPSGNTIYF
CDR3nt: TGTGCCAGTAAGCAGCCCTCTGGAAACACCATATATTTT
abundance: many
j_gene: TRBJ1-3
d_gene: .
v_gene: TRBV7-8

CDR3aa: CASSATSGRAYADTQYF
CDR3nt: TGTGCCAGCAGTGCCACTAGCGGGAGGGCCTACGCAGATACGCAGTATTTT
abundance: .
j_gene: TRBJ2-3
d_gene: TRBD2
v_gene: TRBV27

CDR3aa: CASKELGYPSTDTQYF
CDR3nt: TGTGCCAGCAAAGAGTTGGGCTACCCGAGCACAGATACGCAGTATTTT
abundance: few
j_gene: TRBJ2-3
d_gene: .
v_gene: TRBV7-2

CDR3aa: CASSQGGVSYNEQFF
CDR3nt: TGTGCCAGCAGCCAAGGCGGGGTCTCCTACAATGAGCAGTTCTTC
abundance: few
j_gene: TRBJ2-1
d_gene: .
v_gene: TRBV7-3

CDR3aa: CSVGIGGELFF
CDR3nt: TGCAGCGTTGGAATCGGCGGGGAGCTGTTTTTT
abundance: few
j_gene: TRBJ2-2
d_gene: .
v_gene: TRBV29-1

CDR3aa: CASSESWRGSNYGYTF
CDR3nt: TGTGCCAGCAGTGAATCTTGGCGGGGGAGTAACTATGGCTACACCTTC
abundance: .
j_gene: TRBJ1-2
d_gene: .
v_gene: TRBV6-1

CDR3aa: CASTPGLAGDHTQYF
CDR3nt: TGTGCCAGCACCCCGGGACTAGCGGGAGACCATACGCAGTATTTT
abundance: .
j_gene: TRBJ2-3
d_gene: TRBD2
v_gene: TRBV7-2

CDR3aa: CASRETGQGARESNQPQHF
CDR3nt: TGTGCCAGCAGGGAAACGGGACAGGGGGCTAGGGAGAGCAATCAGCCCCAGCATTTT
abundance: few
j_gene: TRBJ1-5
d_gene: TRBD1
v_gene: TRBV12-3/TRBV12-4

CDR3aa: CSARGDGTGLSGANVLTF
CDR3nt: TGCAGTGCTAGAGGAGATGGGACAGGGCTCTCTGGGGCCAACGTCCTGACTTTC
abundance: few
j_gene: TRBJ2-6
d_gene: TRBD1
v_gene: TRBV20-1

CDR3aa: CASSKVGATNEKLFF
CDR3nt: TGTGCCAGCAGCAAAGTGGGGGCAACTAATGAAAAACTGTTTTTT
abundance: .
j_gene: TRBJ1-4
d_gene: .
v_gene: TRBV4-2

CDR3aa: CATSDPGLGGLAGAYNEQFF
CDR3nt: TGTGCCACCAGTGATCCGGGGTTGGGTGGACTAGCGGGAGCCTACAATGAGCAGTTCTTC
abundance: .
j_gene: TRBJ2-1
d_gene: TRBD2
v_gene: TRBV24-1

CDR3aa: CASSYESATYNEQFF
CDR3nt: TGTGCCAGCAGTTACGAGTCGGCGACCTACAATGAGCAGTTCTTC
abundance: .
j_gene: TRBJ2-1
d_gene: .
v_gene: TRBV6-6

CDR3aa: CASSPSPPMDTQYF
CDR3nt: TGCGCCAGCAGCCCCTCCCCCCCTATGGATACGCAGTATTTT
abundance: few
j_gene: TRBJ2-3
d_gene: .
v_gene: TRBV5-1

CDR3aa: CASSLAGVGGIYEQYF
CDR3nt: TGTGCCAGCAGCTTAGCCGGGGTCGGAGGGATCTACGAGCAGTACTTC
abundance: few
j_gene: TRBJ2-7
d_gene: .
v_gene: TRBV11-2

CDR3aa: CATSRDRGGSTINEQFF
CDR3nt: TGTGCCACCAGCAGAGATCGTGGCGGGAGTACTATCAATGAGCAGTTCTTC
abundance: few
j_gene: TRBJ2-1
d_gene: TRBD2
v_gene: TRBV15

CDR3aa: CASRRTSGNNEQFF
CDR3nt: TGTGCCAGCAGAAGGACTAGCGGAAATAATGAGCAGTTCTTC
abundance: few
j_gene: TRBJ2-1
d_gene: TRBD2
v_gene: TRBV7-9

CDR3aa: CASRSSASSPLHF
CDR3nt: TGTGCCAGCAGAAGTTCAGCGTCTTCACCCCTCCACTTT
abundance: many
j_gene: TRBJ1-6
d_gene: .
v_gene: TRBV14

CDR3aa: CASSLPSTSGRGEQFF
CDR3nt: TGTGCCAGCAGCTTACCGTCCACTAGCGGGAGGGGTGAGCAGTTCTTC
abundance: .
j_gene: TRBJ2-1
d_gene: TRBD2
v_gene: TRBV7-2

CDR3aa: CASSPRTGGEYEQYF
CDR3nt: TGTGCCAGCAGCCCGCGGACAGGGGGCGAGTACGAGCAGTACTTC
abundance: .
j_gene: TRBJ2-7
d_gene: TRBD1
v_gene: TRBV7-2

CDR3aa: CSAMQLSSQETQYF
CDR3nt: TGCAGCGCTATGCAACTTAGCAGCCAAGAGACCCAGTACTTC
abundance: few
j_gene: TRBJ2-5
d_gene: .
v_gene: TRBV29-1

CDR3aa: CASSWRVSISPIDTQYF
CDR3nt: TGTGCCAGCAGCTGGAGGGTCTCCATCTCCCCCATAGATACGCAGTATTTT
abundance: few
j_gene: TRBJ2-3
d_gene: .
v_gene: TRBV13

CDR3aa: CASSLAAGSTDTQYF
CDR3nt: TGTGCCAGCAGCTTAGCGGCGGGGAGCACAGATACGCAGTATTTT
abundance: .
j_gene: TRBJ2-3
d_gene: .
v_gene: TRBV11-2

CDR3aa: CASSLARRGGFTDTQYF
CDR3nt: TGCGCCAGCAGCTTGGCCCGGAGGGGCGGATTCACAGATACGCAGTATTTT
abundance: .
j_gene: TRBJ2-3
d_gene: .
v_gene: TRBV5-1

CDR3aa: CASSIGMDGPYGYTF
CDR3nt: TGTGCCAGTAGTATAGGAATGGACGGCCCCTATGGCTACACCTTC
abundance: few
j_gene: TRBJ1-2
d_gene: .
v_gene: TRBV19

CDR3aa: CASSGQGAAEAFF
CDR3nt: TGTGCCAGCAGCGGACAGGGGGCCGCTGAAGCTTTCTTT
abundance: many
j_gene: TRBJ1-1
d_gene: TRBD1
v_gene: TRBV6-2/TRBV6-3

CDR3aa: CASSFQLAGPYNEQFF
CDR3nt: TGTGCCAGCAGTTTCCAACTAGCGGGGCCCTACAATGAGCAGTTCTTC
abundance: many
j_gene: TRBJ2-1
d_gene: TRBD2
v_gene: TRBV12-3/TRBV12-4

CDR3aa: CASSEVYTGELFF
CDR3nt: TGTGCCAGCAGCGAGGTGTACACCGGGGAGCTGTTTTTT
abundance: once
j_gene: TRBJ2-2
d_gene: .
v_gene: TRBV2

CDR3aa: CATTGLAYNEQFF
CDR3nt: TGTGCCACCACAGGACTAGCGTACAATGAGCAGTTCTTC
abundance: few
j_gene: TRBJ2-1
d_gene: TRBD2
v_gene: TRBV5-8

CDR3aa: CASSHRGRGLYNEQFF
CDR3nt: TGTGCCAGCAGCCACAGGGGAAGGGGGCTATACAATGAGCAGTTCTTC
abundance: many
j_gene: TRBJ2-1
d_gene: TRBD1
v_gene: TRBV5-4

CDR3aa: CASRGQGDTGELFF
CDR3nt: TGTGCCAGCAGGGGACAGGGCGACACCGGGGAGCTGTTTTTT
abundance: many
j_gene: TRBJ2-2
d_gene: TRBD1
v_gene: TRBV12-3/TRBV12-4

CDR3aa: CASSSSGRTYNEQFF
CDR3nt: TGTGCCAGCAGCTCTAGCGGGCGGACCTACAATGAGCAGTTCTTC
abundance: .
j_gene: TRBJ2-1
d_gene: TRBD2
v_gene: TRBV7-2

CDR3aa: CASSLGGIEQFF
CDR3nt: TGTGCCAGCAGCCTCGGGGGGATTGAGCAGTTCTTC
abundance: .
j_gene: TRBJ2-1
d_gene: TRBD2
v_gene: TRBV7-9

CDR3aa: CASSLGGPGTDTQYF
CDR3nt: TGTGCCAGCAGCTTAGGGGGCCCGGGCACAGATACGCAGTATTTT
abundance: many
j_gene: TRBJ2-3
d_gene: .
v_gene: TRBV7-2

CDR3aa: CAAFRRHNTEAFF
CDR3nt: TGTGCCGCTTTCAGGCGGCATAACACTGAAGCTTTCTTT
abundance: few
j_gene: TRBJ1-1
d_gene: .
v_gene: TRBV6-5

CDR3aa: CSGLDRGETQYF
CDR3nt: TGCAGCGGGCTGGACAGGGGTGAGACCCAGTACTTC
abundance: many
j_gene: TRBJ2-5
d_gene: TRBD1
v_gene: TRBV29-1

CDR3aa: CSARETSLRYEQYF
CDR3nt: TGCAGTGCTAGAGAGACTAGCTTGCGCTACGAGCAGTACTTC
abundance: few
j_gene: TRBJ2-7
d_gene: TRBD2
v_gene: TRBV20-1

CDR3aa: CASSFDLSFNGYTF
CDR3nt: TGTGCCAGCAGCTTTGACTTATCTTTTAATGGCTACACCTTC
abundance: few
j_gene: TRBJ1-2
d_gene: .
v_gene: TRBV7-9

CDR3aa: CSALTSGRDTGELFF
CDR3nt: TGCAGTGCCCTCACTAGCGGGAGGGACACCGGGGAGCTGTTTTTT
abundance: .
j_gene: TRBJ2-2
d_gene: TRBD2
v_gene: TRBV20-1

CDR3aa: CASTADMKETQYF
CDR3nt: TGTGCCAGCACGGCCGACATGAAAGAGACCCAGTACTTC
abundance: .
j_gene: TRBJ2-5
d_gene: .
v_gene: TRBV2

CDR3aa: CSAETPSGTDTQYF
CDR3nt: TGCAGCGCAGAAACCCCTTCGGGCACAGATACGCAGTATTTT
abundance: .
j_gene: TRBJ2-3
d_gene: .
v_gene: TRBV29-1

CDR3aa: CSARVRNYEQYF
CDR3nt: TGCAGTGCTAGGGTTCGGAACTACGAGCAGTACTTC
abundance: .
j_gene: TRBJ2-7
d_gene: .
v_gene: TRBV20-1

CDR3aa: CASSFVAVGGDREQYF
CDR3nt: TGTGCCAGCAGCTTCGTTGCGGTCGGGGGCGATCGCGAGCAGTACTTC
abundance: .
j_gene: TRBJ2-7
d_gene: .
v_gene: TRBV7-2

CDR3aa: CASSFSSGRAYEQFF
CDR3nt: TGTGCCAGCAGTTTCTCTAGCGGGAGGGCCTATGAGCAGTTCTTC
abundance: .
j_gene: TRBJ2-1
d_gene: TRBD2
v_gene: TRBV12-3/TRBV12-4

CDR3aa: CASSVDRAHTEAFF
CDR3nt: TGTGCCAGCAGCGTCGACAGGGCGCACACTGAAGCTTTCTTT
abundance: few
j_gene: TRBJ1-1
d_gene: TRBD1
v_gene: TRBV2

CDR3aa: CASSSGLAGYNEQFF
CDR3nt: TGTGCCAGCAGTTCGGGACTAGCGGGTTACAATGAGCAGTTCTTC
abundance: many
j_gene: TRBJ2-1
d_gene: TRBD2
v_gene: TRBV7-3

CDR3aa: CASSTPNSGALIREQFF
CDR3nt: TGTGCCAGCAGTACCCCAAATAGCGGGGCACTCATCCGGGAGCAGTTCTTC
abundance: .
j_gene: TRBJ2-1
d_gene: TRBD2
v_gene: TRBV6-5

CDR3aa: CASSLLPPNRGPGEKLFF
CDR3nt: TGTGCCAGCAGTTTACTCCCGCCGAACAGGGGGCCAGGGGAAAAACTGTTTTTT
abundance: few
j_gene: TRBJ1-4
d_gene: TRBD1
v_gene: TRBV27

CDR3aa: CSAGGASNTEAFF
CDR3nt: TGCAGTGCAGGGGGGGCATCTAACACTGAAGCTTTCTTT
abundance: many
j_gene: TRBJ1-1
d_gene: .
v_gene: TRBV20-1

CDR3aa: CASSFLGAADTQYF
CDR3nt: TGCGCCAGCAGCTTTTTGGGAGCAGCAGATACGCAGTATTTT
abundance: .
j_gene: TRBJ2-3
d_gene: .
v_gene: TRBV5-1

CDR3aa: CSAQRENNVEQFF
CDR3nt: TGCAGCGCCCAGCGGGAGAATAACGTTGAGCAGTTCTTC
abundance: .
j_gene: TRBJ2-1
d_gene: TRBD2
v_gene: TRBV29-1

CDR3aa: CSASSPATTDTQYF
CDR3nt: TGCAGTGCTAGCTCTCCAGCTACCACAGATACGCAGTATTTT
abundance: few
j_gene: TRBJ2-3
d_gene: .
v_gene: TRBV20-1

CDR3aa: CASSFTSDRGQFF
CDR3nt: TGCGCCAGCAGCTTTACTAGTGATCGTGGGCAGTTCTTC
abundance: .
j_gene: TRBJ2-1
d_gene: .
v_gene: TRBV5-1

CDR3aa: CASSPRTGENIQYF
CDR3nt: TGTGCCAGCAGCCCGCGGACAGGTGAAAACATTCAGTACTTC
abundance: once
j_gene: TRBJ2-4
d_gene: TRBD1
v_gene: TRBV11-1

CDR3aa: CASIDPGSYEQYF
CDR3nt: TGTGCCAGCATTGATCCAGGGAGTTACGAGCAGTACTTC
abundance: .
j_gene: TRBJ2-7
d_gene: .
v_gene: TRBV7-9

CDR3aa: CASSSIGGMNTEAFF
CDR3nt: TGTGCCTCTTCCTCGATAGGGGGTATGAACACTGAAGCTTTCTTT
abundance: .
j_gene: TRBJ1-1
d_gene: .
v_gene: TRBV30